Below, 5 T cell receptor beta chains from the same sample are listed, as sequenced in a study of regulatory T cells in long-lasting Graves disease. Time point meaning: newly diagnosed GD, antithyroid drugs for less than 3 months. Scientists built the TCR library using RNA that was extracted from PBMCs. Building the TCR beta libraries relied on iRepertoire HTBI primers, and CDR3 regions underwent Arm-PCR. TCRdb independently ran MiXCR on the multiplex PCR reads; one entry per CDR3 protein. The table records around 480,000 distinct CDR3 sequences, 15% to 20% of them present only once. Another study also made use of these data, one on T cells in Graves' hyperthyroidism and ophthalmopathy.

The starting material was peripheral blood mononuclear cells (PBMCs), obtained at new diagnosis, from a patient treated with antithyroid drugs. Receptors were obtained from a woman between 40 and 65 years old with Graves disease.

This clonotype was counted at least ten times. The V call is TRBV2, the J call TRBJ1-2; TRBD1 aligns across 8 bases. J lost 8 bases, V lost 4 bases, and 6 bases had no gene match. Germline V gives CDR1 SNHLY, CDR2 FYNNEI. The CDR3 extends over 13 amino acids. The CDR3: CASSVDREGGYTF. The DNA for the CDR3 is TGTGCCAGCAGTGTGGACAGGGAAGGGGGCTACACCTTC.

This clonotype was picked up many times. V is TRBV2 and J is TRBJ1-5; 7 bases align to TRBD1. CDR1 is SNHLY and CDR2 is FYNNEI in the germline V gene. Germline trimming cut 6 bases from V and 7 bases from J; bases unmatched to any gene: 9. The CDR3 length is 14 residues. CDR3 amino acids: CASRVQGSRQPQHF. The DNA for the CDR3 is TGTGCCAGCAGGGTACAGGGGTCAAGACAGCCCCAGCATTTT.

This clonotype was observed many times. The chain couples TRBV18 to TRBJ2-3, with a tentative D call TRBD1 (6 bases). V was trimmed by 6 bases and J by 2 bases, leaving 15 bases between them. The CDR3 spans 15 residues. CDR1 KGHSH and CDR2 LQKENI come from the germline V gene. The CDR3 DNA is TGTGCCAGCTCCCCTCTGGGGGCGCCCACAGATACGCAGTATTTT. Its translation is CASSPLGAPTDTQYF.

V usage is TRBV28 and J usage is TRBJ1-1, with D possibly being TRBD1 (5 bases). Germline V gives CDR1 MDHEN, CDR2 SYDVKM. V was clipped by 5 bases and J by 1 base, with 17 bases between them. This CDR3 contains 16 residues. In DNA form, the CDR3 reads TGTGCCAGCAGTCCGCAGGGCGCCGGACCGAACACTGAAGCTTTCTTT. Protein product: CASSPQGAGPNTEAFF.

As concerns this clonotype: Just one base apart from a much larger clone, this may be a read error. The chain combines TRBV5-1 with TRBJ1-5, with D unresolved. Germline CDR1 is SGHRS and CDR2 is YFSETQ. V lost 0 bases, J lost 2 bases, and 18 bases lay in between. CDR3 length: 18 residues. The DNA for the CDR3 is TGCGCCAGCAGCTTGGAGTTCAACGAGCGAAGTGGCAATCAGCCCCAGCATTTT. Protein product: CASSLEFNERSGNQPQHF.